This TCR beta chain was captured in a study of T cells in Graves' hyperthyroidism and ophthalmopathy. The germline gives CDR1 GTSNPN, CDR2 SVGIG (reference sequence). The CDR3 has 14 residues. The V end lost 0 bases, the J end lost 5 bases, and 13 bases lay between the germline ends. This clonotype has more than one count but fewer than ten. It was RNA transcripts that yielded the amplified TCR beta CDR3 regions. The HTBI primer set was used in a first-round RT-PCR of the TCR CDR3. TCRdb re-called the multiplex PCR reads through MiXCR, storing one row per CDR3 protein. Among approximately 400,000 distinct CDR3 sequences listed, approximately 14% were seen once.

The chain combines TRBV30 with TRBJ1-1; D is ambiguous. The clonotype originates from a woman aged 18-29 years with Graves' hyperthyroidism that later progressed to Graves' ophthalmopathy. Sequenced: blood. CDR3 nucleotide sequence: TGTGCCTGGAGTGTTGGTCCCCAGAGGACTGAAGCTTTCTTT. It encodes CAWSVGPQRTEAFF.